This T cell receptor (beta chain) appears in the sequencing data of a study of TIL therapy for anti-PD-1-resistant metastatic lung cancer. Sequencing used immunoSEQ v3. Profiled with immunoSEQ multiplex PCR; TCRdb holds only in-frame clones, not every one. Of around 33,000 clones in the sample, just under 75% were seen once. This CDR3 has 14 amino acids. In germline, CDR1 is GTSNPN, CDR2 SVGIG (reference sequence). Germline trimming cut 4 bases from V and 2 bases from J; bases unmatched to any gene: 5. Time point in this sample: pre-treatment sample, taken before nivolumab and TIL therapy. This sequence was found in a woman aged 30-79 years with non-small cell lung cancer. The sequences come from blood, collected at baseline. The chain uses TRBV30 and TRBJ2-5; TRBD2 matches at 9 bases. CDR3 residues: CAWIMSGGQETQYF. CDR3 nucleotide sequence: TGTGCCTGGATAATGAGCGGGGGGCAAGAGACCCAGTACTTC.